This T cell receptor (beta chain) appears in the sequencing data of a study of identical twins (dated by TCRdb to 2016 to 2017). As for the study more broadly: To test whether fetal clonotypes persist, the study used deep sequencing on TCR alpha and beta repertoires from monozygotic twins, unrelated adults of various ages, and cord blood. To rule out contamination, the twin experiments were replicated at different times with different library preparation protocols. The paper as a whole reports these results and caveats: The excess sharing between twins in beta out-of-frame sequences was weaker because fewer shared sequences reduced the signal-to-noise ratio. Conclusions relied on cross-sectional statistical analysis, since the same donors could not be followed over many years. Compared with coincidental sharing between unrelated individuals, out-of-frame TCR alpha sequences shared between twins showed an excess of sequences with low generation probability. Fewer insertions were carried by abundant cord blood beta clonotypes; a weaker similar trend was observed in young adult naive repertoires, while no such trend was observed in memory repertoires. Zero-insertion analyses could be partly confounded by invariant T cells such as MAIT and iNKT, although diverse VJ usage argued against such confounding for most clonotypes. Recombination models systematically underestimated out-of-frame TCR alpha sharing in monozygotic twins but agreed with sharing between unrelated individuals.

CDR1 and CDR2 are drawn from the germline V gene (reference sequence): SGHKS, YYEKEE. Inclusive of the bounding cysteine and phenylalanine, the CDR3 is 17 residues long. The kept DNA is CDR3 alone, 51 bases in frame from the first base. On this clonotype: It lacks a known antigen. Compared with germline, one end of the junction differs, possibly owing to a read error.

Every donor in the study was a healthy Caucasian. The twin cohort consisted of three pairs of female monozygotic twins, all aged about 18 to 29 years. CD4+ and CD8+ T cell populations were isolated with positive isolation kits from Invitrogen. Preparation of the library involved 5' RACE. For sequencing, an Illumina HiSeq 2000 was employed. Template switching added a universal primer binding site, and the final cDNA carried a unique molecular identifier that allowed TCR cDNA molecules to be counted accurately. Specific primers in the conserved constant-segment region were used to synthesize first-strand cDNA for the TCR alpha and beta chains. Each cDNA library was double barcoded, with a SMART-Mk sample barcode plus Illumina barcodes, to control for contamination. Two successive PCR steps introduced TruSeq adapter sequences along with Illumina sample barcodes. The Illumina HiSeq platform was used with custom primers to sequence TCR alpha and beta cDNA libraries. Per the source publication's procedure: Unique molecular identifiers were extracted from raw reads with MiGEC, and CDR3 positions were determined with MiXCR. Recombination models were inferred per individual with the repgenHMM and IGoR tools using an EM algorithm. Shared clonotypes were analyzed with the tcR package in R, and sharing was normalized by the product of cloneset sizes. To study raw recombination without the effects of thymic and clonal selection, out-of-frame nonproductive sequences were analyzed. TCRdb reprocessed the public reads (quality trimming at Q25 with fastp, clone calling with MiXCR) and kept in-frame beta chains. A single entry per CDR3 protein holds the most common genes and DNA from its merged rows. These V and J calls rely on TCRdb rather than the paper's analysis. The table for this sample lists fewer than 550,000 distinct CDR3 sequences; approximately 14% of them were counted only once. The biggest ten clones account for about 1% of the sample.

These data were also reused for a study on yellow fever vaccine responses in identical twins. That second publication adds: According to the authors, the vaccine-induced T cell response in identical twins seemed to be partly convergent and partly specific to each individual. The study precisely tracked vaccine-responding T cell clones in identical twins.

Sequenced sample: CD4+ T cells sorted from blood. The rearranged segments are TRBV5-5 and TRBJ2-7; TRBD2 is a weak D gene call, 5 bases matching. This clonotype was obtained from a woman between 18 and 29 years old in good health. CDR3 region: CAISPRPLPGGSYEQYF. The base sequence is TGTGCCATCAGCCCTCGGCCCCTCCCTGGAGGCTCCTACGAGCAGTACTTC.